The next 24 T cell receptor beta chains were all read from a single sample in a study of blood T cell repertoires in COVID-19. Some clones are missing from TCRdb's copy, which holds only in-frame ones; the method was immunoSEQ multiplex PCR. The repertoire has some 140,000 clones, 65% to 90% of them found once; the top ten carry around 10%. The sequenced sample consisted of peripheral blood. The receptor set was obtained from a woman aged 55 to 70 with COVID-19, enrolled during active disease.

The chain joins TRBV5-6 to TRBJ1-1, with D perhaps TRBD1 (5 bases). CDR1 SGHDT and CDR2 YYEEEE come from the germline V gene. This CDR3 region has 13 residues. The V and J ends lost 2 bases and 6 bases respectively, with 11 bases between them. The CDR3 protein is CASSFWGRAEAFF. In DNA, the CDR3 is TGTGCCAGCAGCTTTTGGGGGAGGGCTGAAGCTTTCTTT. Full variable domain (missing parts from reference TRBV5-6 and TRBJ1-1): DAGVTQSPTHLIKTRGQQVTLRCSPKSGHDTVSWYQQALGQGPQFIFQYYEEEERQRGNFPDRFSGHQFPNYSSELNVNALLLGDSALYLCASSFWGRAEAFFGQGTRLTVV.

The rearrangement joins TRBV5-5 to TRBJ1-3; D might be TRBD1 (6 bases). Trimming cost V 4 bases and J 0 bases, with 14 bases left between them. In germline, CDR1 is SGHKS, CDR2 YYEKEE (reference sequence). The CDR3 contains 16 residues. The CDR3 protein is CASSPGTPHSGNTIYF. Here the CDR3 DNA reads TGTGCCAGCAGCCCCGGGACACCCCACTCTGGAAACACCATATATTTT.

This chain links TRBV7-9 with TRBJ1-5; no firm D call. Trimming took off 5 bases at V and 4 bases at J, with 9 bases between the two ends. Looked up from germline, CDR1 is SEHNR and CDR2 is FQNEAQ (reference sequence). The CDR3 extends over 13 amino acids. The CDR3 spells CASSAAGNQPQHF. CDR3 sequence (DNA): TGTGCCAGCAGCGCGGCGGGGAATCAGCCCCAGCATTTT. The full variable domain, with the rest looked up from reference TRBV7-9 and TRBJ1-5, is DTGVSQNPRHKITKRGQNVTFRCDPISEHNRLYWYRQTLGQGPEFLTYFQNEAQLEKSRLLSDRFSAERPKGSFSTLEIQRTEQGDSAMYLCASSAAGNQPQHFGDGTRLSIL.

The CDR3 nucleotides read TGTGCCAGCAGTTCCGGCCCGGGGGAGGATGAAAAACTGTTTTTT. This gives the protein CASSSGPGEDEKLFF. The chain has TRBV6-5 and TRBJ1-4; tentatively, D is TRBD1 (5 bases). V was trimmed by 4 bases and J by 6 bases, leaving 15 bases between them. Germline CDR1 reads MNHEY; CDR2 reads SVGAGI. The CDR3 consists of 15 residues.

The rearrangement joins TRBV15 to TRBJ1-4; D gene uncertain. V was trimmed by 4 bases and J by 8 bases, leaving 11 bases between them. Germline CDR1 is LNHNV and CDR2 is YYDKDF (reference sequence). The CDR3 runs 13 residues. In DNA form, the CDR3 reads TGTGCCACCAGCATTGGTCTGCGAGAAAAACTGTTTTTT. It is translated as CATSIGLREKLFF.

This clone came up a few times. The chain recombines TRBV19 with TRBJ1-1, with a tentative D call TRBD1 (5 bases). The V end lost 1 base, the J end lost 11 bases, and 14 bases lay between the germline ends. The germline V gene has CDR1 LNHDA and CDR2 SQIVND (reference sequence). The CDR3 consists of 13 residues. The CDR3 region has the DNA TGTGCCAGTAGTATAGGAGGTACAGGCGGCGCTTTCTTT. Protein sequence: CASSIGGTGGAFF.

This clone was picked up one time. The chain is built from TRBV7-6 and TRBJ2-7; 10 bases fit TRBD1. CDR1 SGHVS and CDR2 FNYEAQ come from the germline V gene. The CDR3 runs to 15 residues. After removal of 0 bases from V and 3 bases from J, the junction contained 2 bases not matched to a gene. DNA for the CDR3: TGTGCCAGCAGCTTAGCGGACAGGGGGGACTACGAGCAGTACTTC. Translating it yields CASSLADRGDYEQYF.

V gene TRBV9 combines with J gene TRBJ2-1, with D perhaps matching TRBD2 (6 bases). The CDR3 is made up of 15 amino acids. V was trimmed by 0 bases and J by 6 bases, leaving 13 bases between them. The germline V gene has CDR1 SGDLS and CDR2 YYNGEE. CDR3 residues: CASSVATEGRNEQFF. CDR3 nucleotide sequence: TGTGCCAGCAGCGTAGCTACGGAGGGCCGCAATGAGCAGTTCTTC.

This chain uses TRBV11-2 with TRBJ1-2, with D possibly TRBD1 on 5 matching bases. This CDR3 contains 14 residues. Germline V gene data show CDR1 as SGHAT and CDR2 as FQNNGV. V lost 5 bases to trimming and J lost 1 base, with 11 bases between them. CDR3: CASSETVLNYGYTF. The CDR3 nucleotides are TGTGCCAGCAGCGAGACAGTGCTTAACTATGGCTACACCTTC.

In nucleotides, the CDR3 is TGTGCCAGCAGCAACAGCCGAACTAACTATGGCTACACCTTC. It encodes CASSNSRTNYGYTF. This rearrangement joins TRBV6-5 to TRBJ1-2, with no clear D. The length of the CDR3 is 14 residues. From germline, CDR1 is MNHEY and CDR2 SVGAGI. V was pared by 6 bases and J by 0 bases, with 11 bases between.

V and J are TRBV29-1 and TRBJ1-1; no firm D call. The CDR3 runs to 13 residues. Trimming took off 7 bases at V and 8 bases at J, with 20 bases between the two ends. The germline V gene has CDR1 SQVTM and CDR2 ANQGSEA. In DNA form, the CDR3 reads TGCAGCGCCTCCAAGGCAGGCAACTCGGAAGCTTTCTTT. Translating it yields CSASKAGNSEAFF. Filled out from reference TRBV29-1 and TRBJ1-1, the complete variable domain reads SAVISQKPSRDICQRGTSLTIQCQVDSQVTMMFWYRQQPGQSLTLIATANQGSEATYESGFVIDKFPISRPNLTFSTLTVSNMSPEDSSIYLCSASKAGNSEAFFGQGTRLTVV.

The chain joins TRBV29-1 to TRBJ2-7; 10 bases map to TRBD2. The CDR3 totals 15 residues. The germline V gene encodes CDR1 SQVTM and CDR2 ANQGSEA. Trimming cost V 0 bases and J 4 bases; bases outside gene matches: 6. CDR3 coding DNA: TGCAGCGTTGAAGATCAGGCTAGCGGGAGATACGAGCAGTACTTC. Its translation: CSVEDQASGRYEQYF.

V and J are TRBV19 and TRBJ1-3; D not certain. Germline CDR1 reads LNHDA; CDR2 reads SQIVND (reference sequence). The germline V and J ends were trimmed by 7 bases and 6 bases, with 16 bases remaining between them. The CDR3 is 14 residues long. CDR3 in DNA: TGTGCCAGTACCATGGGCCCTATGGAAAACACCATATATTTT. Protein sequence: CASTMGPMENTIYF.

On this clone itself: The same CDR3 arises from other DNA sequences in this sample as well. The CDR3 DNA follows: TGTGCCAGCAGCTTAGGTAGCGGAGGGGAGACCCAGTACTTC. It encodes CASSLGSGGETQYF. This chain uses TRBV7-2 with TRBJ2-5; D might be TRBD2 (6 bases). The CDR3 has 14 residues. CDR1 and CDR2 from the germline V gene are SGHTA and FQGNSA. V gave up 1 base and J gave up 5 bases, with 11 bases separating them. The variable domain in full, completed from reference TRBV7-2 and TRBJ2-5, reads GAGVSQSPSNKVTEKGKDVELRCDPISGHTALYWYRQSLGQGLEFLIYFQGNSAPDKSGLPSDRFSAERTGGSVSTLTIQRTQQEDSAVYLCASSLGSGGETQYFGPGTRLLVL.

The CDR3 bases are TGTGCCAGCAGTTACGACTATGGCAGGGGAGAGACCCAGTACTTC. This sequence encodes CASSYDYGRGETQYF. The chain couples TRBV6-5 to TRBJ2-5, with D maybe TRBD1 (6 bases). This CDR3 contains 15 residues. The germline V and J ends were trimmed by 2 bases and 4 bases, with 14 bases remaining between them. CDR1 is MNHEY and CDR2 is SVGAGI in the germline V gene.

This clone was seen a single time. This chain connects TRBV11-3 to TRBJ2-1; 11 nucleotides align to TRBD2. This CDR3 is 17 amino acids long. Unmatched junction bases numbered 11, after V lost 4 bases and J lost 6 bases. Germline V CDR1 and CDR2: SGHNT, YENEEA. CDR3 bases: TGTGCCAGCAGCTCCTTTGGTAGCGGGGGGGCGGGCAATGAGCAGTTCTTC. Amino acid sequence: CASSSFGSGGAGNEQFF.

As DNA, the CDR3 is TGCGCCAGCAGCTTGGCCCCGGTGGCAGGGAACACCGGGGAGCTGTTTTTT. This encodes CASSLAPVAGNTGELFF. The chain uses TRBV5-1 and TRBJ2-2; D unclear. V was cut by 0 bases and J by 1 base, with 13 bases left in between. Per the germline V gene, CDR1 is SGHRS and CDR2 is YFSETQ. The CDR3 sequence is 17 residues long. The whole variable domain, remainder taken from reference TRBV5-1 and TRBJ2-2, is KAGVTQTPRYLIKTRGQQVTLSCSPISGHRSVSWYQQTPGQGLQFLFEYFSETQRNKGNFPGRFSGRQFSNSRSEMNVSTLELGDSALYLCASSLAPVAGNTGELFFGEGSRLTVL.

The gene calls are TRBV7-9 and TRBJ2-5; 8 nucleotides align to TRBD1. Trimming took 5 bases from V and 4 from J; bases not matched to a gene: 9. The germline V gene has CDR1 SEHNR and CDR2 FQNEAQ (reference sequence). CDR3 length: 15 residues. In nucleotides, the CDR3 is TGTGCCAGCAGCCTTCCAGGGGGCGCAGGAGAGACCCAGTACTTC. It is translated as CASSLPGGAGETQYF. The entire variable domain, with the rest obtained from reference TRBV7-9 and TRBJ2-5, is as follows: DTGVSQNPRHKITKRGQNVTFRCDPISEHNRLYWYRQTLGQGPEFLTYFQNEAQLEKSRLLSDRFSAERPKGSFSTLEIQRTEQGDSAMYLCASSLPGGAGETQYFGPGTRLLVL.

The rearrangement uses TRBV7-9 and TRBJ1-2, with no clear D. Trimming removed 11 bases at V and 0 bases at J, with 13 bases between. This CDR3 is built from 13 residues. Germline V gene lookup returns CDR1 SEHNR and CDR2 FQNEAQ (reference sequence). CDR3 residues: CAGDVTTNYGYTF. DNA for the CDR3: TGTGCCGGAGACGTCACCACTAACTATGGCTACACCTTC.

The chain combines TRBV9 with TRBJ2-7; weak D call: TRBD2 (8 bases). The CDR3 totals 16 residues. Trimming left V 4 bases short and J 6 bases short, with 23 bases between. Germline CDR1 reads SGDLS; CDR2 reads YYNGEE. The CDR3 protein is CASSLGGDSGSSEQYF. The DNA for the CDR3 is TGTGCCAGCAGCCTGGGGGGGGACAGCGGGAGCAGCGAGCAGTACTTC.

The rearrangement links TRBV11-2 to TRBJ1-6; TRBD1 aligns across 7 bases. CDR1 and CDR2 from the germline V gene are SGHAT and FQNNGV. The trim removed 5 bases at V and 6 bases at J, leaving 19 bases unmatched. CDR3 length: 19 residues. The DNA for the CDR3 is TGTGCCAGCAGCCCCCGACAGGGAACCCTGAGTTTAGCTAATTCACCCCTCCACTTT. This sequence encodes CASSPRQGTLSLANSPLHF.

This clone was counted once. The rearrangement links TRBV7-8 to TRBJ1-2; D is possibly TRBD1 (5 bases). V lost 5 bases and J lost 8, with 24 bases in between. This CDR3 comprises 16 residues. CDR1 and CDR2 from the germline V gene are SGHVS and FQNEAQ. This CDR3 reads CASSARQTYSSRGYTF. The CDR3 nucleotides read TGTGCCAGCAGCGCCCGACAGACGTATTCCTCTAGGGGCTACACCTTC.

V and J are TRBV5-1 and TRBJ1-4; no firm D call. Trimming removed 0 bases from V and 4 bases from J, with 7 bases in between. This CDR3 region has 14 residues. Germline values: CDR1 SGHRS, CDR2 YFSETQ. CDR3 protein: CASSLGGGNEKLFF. For the CDR3, the DNA is TGCGCCAGCAGCTTGGGAGGAGGTAATGAAAAACTGTTTTTT.

The rearrangement uses TRBV5-1 and TRBJ1-5; no firm D call. The CDR3 totals 13 residues. Trimming removed 0 bases from V and 4 bases from J, with 5 bases in between. Per germline, CDR1 SGHRS and CDR2 YFSETQ. CDR3 DNA sequence: TGCGCCAGCAGCTTGGGGGAGAATCAGCCCCAGCATTTT. It translates to CASSLGENQPQHF.